This TCR beta chain was documented in a study of OX40 agonist ivuxolimab in advanced cancers. Study details: Three individuals attained partial responses, comprising one hepatocellular carcinoma case and two cutaneous melanoma cases. Study findings and constraints: The authors also found low normalized T-cell clonal expansion in some nonresponders. Blood T cells, both CD4+ and CD8+, expanded clonally by week 6 at 0.1 to 3.0 mg/kg. Among T cells, CD8+ cells averaged more expanded clones than CD4+ cells.

Regarding this clone: No antigen is known for it.

Trimming cost V 2 bases and J 5 bases, with 18 bases left between them. Germline CDR1 is MNHEY and CDR2 is SMNVEV (reference sequence). CDR3 length: 16 amino acids. Clones were sequenced by immunoSEQ multiplex PCR, and TCRdb holds only the in-frame ones, with some missing. The sample lists fewer than 45,000 clones, about 80% occurring once. The receptor was isolated from an adult with an advanced solid tumor such as melanoma, head and neck, liver or kidney cancer. The rearrangement joins TRBV27 to TRBJ1-1, with no clear D. This sample comprised CD4+ or CD8+ T cells sorted from blood, obtained in a trial of the OX40 agonist ivuxolimab. The CDR3 here is CASSLNFGRWLTEAFF. The CDR3 DNA is TGTGCCAGCAGTTTAAACTTCGGTAGGTGGTTGACTGAAGCTTTCTTT.